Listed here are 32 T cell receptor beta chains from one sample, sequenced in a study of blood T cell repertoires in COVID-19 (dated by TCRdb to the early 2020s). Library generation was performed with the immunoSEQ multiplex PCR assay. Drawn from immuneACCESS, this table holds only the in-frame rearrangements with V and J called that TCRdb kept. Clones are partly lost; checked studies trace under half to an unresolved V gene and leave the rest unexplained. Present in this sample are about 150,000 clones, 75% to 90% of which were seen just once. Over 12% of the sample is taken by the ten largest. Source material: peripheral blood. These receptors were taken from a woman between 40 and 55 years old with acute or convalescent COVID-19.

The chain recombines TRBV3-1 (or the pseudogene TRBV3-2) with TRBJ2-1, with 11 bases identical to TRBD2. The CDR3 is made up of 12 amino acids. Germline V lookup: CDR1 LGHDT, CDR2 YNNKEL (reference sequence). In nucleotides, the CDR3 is TGTGCAGCCGGGACTAGCGGTTCCGAGGAGTTCTTC. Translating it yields CAAGTSGSEEFF.

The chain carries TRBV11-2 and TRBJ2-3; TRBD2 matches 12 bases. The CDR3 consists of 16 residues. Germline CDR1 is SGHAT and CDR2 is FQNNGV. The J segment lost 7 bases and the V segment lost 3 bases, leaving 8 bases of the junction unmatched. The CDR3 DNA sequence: TGTGCCAGCAGCTTGCCTAGCGGGGGGGCACGTCATACGCAGTATTTT. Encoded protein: CASSLPSGGARHTQYF.

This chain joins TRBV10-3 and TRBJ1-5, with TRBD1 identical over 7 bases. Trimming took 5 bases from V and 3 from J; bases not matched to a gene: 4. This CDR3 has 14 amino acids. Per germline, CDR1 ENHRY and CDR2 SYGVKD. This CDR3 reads CAISRQGTNQPQHF. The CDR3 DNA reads TGTGCCATCAGTCGACAGGGAACCAATCAGCCCCAGCATTTT.

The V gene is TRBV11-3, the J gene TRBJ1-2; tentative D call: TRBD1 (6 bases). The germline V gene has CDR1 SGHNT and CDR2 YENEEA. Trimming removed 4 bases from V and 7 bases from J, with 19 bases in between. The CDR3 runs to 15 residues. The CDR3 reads CASSSREGEFGGYTF. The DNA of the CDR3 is TGTGCCAGCAGCTCCCGGGAGGGGGAATTTGGTGGCTACACCTTC.

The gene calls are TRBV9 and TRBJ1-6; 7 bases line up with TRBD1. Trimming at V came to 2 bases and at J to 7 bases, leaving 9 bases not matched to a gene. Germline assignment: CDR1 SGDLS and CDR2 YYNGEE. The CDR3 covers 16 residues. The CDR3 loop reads CASSVHGTEDNSPLHF. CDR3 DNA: TGTGCCAGCAGCGTCCACGGGACAGAAGACAATTCACCCCTCCACTTT.

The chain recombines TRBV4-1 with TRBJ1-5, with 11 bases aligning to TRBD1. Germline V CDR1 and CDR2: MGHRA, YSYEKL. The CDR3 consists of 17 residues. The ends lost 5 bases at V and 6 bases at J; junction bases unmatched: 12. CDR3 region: CASSETRRTGGIQPQHF. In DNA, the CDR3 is TGCGCCAGCAGCGAAACCAGGAGGACAGGGGGCATTCAGCCCCAGCATTTT.

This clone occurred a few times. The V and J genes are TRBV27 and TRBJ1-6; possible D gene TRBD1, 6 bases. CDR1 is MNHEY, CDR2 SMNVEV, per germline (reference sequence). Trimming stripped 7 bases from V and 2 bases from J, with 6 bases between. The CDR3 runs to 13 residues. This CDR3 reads CASTGAYNSPLHF. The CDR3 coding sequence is TGTGCCAGCACAGGGGCCTATAATTCACCCCTCCACTTT.

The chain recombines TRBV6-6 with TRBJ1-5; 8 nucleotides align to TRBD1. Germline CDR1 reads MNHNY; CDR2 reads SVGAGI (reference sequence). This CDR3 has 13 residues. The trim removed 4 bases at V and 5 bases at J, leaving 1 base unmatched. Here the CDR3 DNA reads TGTGCCAGCAGTTCGACAGGGGATCAGCCCCAGCATTTT. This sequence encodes CASSSTGDQPQHF.

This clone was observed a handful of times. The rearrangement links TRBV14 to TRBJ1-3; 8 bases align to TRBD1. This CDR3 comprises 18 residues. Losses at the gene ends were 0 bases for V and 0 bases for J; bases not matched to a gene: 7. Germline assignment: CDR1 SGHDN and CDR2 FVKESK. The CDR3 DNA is TGTGCCAGCAGCCAAGAGCGGACAGGGCCTTTCTCTGGAAACACCATATATTTT. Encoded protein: CASSQERTGPFSGNTIYF.

In DNA, the CDR3 is TGTGCCAGCAGCCGAAACAGGGAGCTTGCCTACGAGCAGTACTTC. Residues: CASSRNRELAYEQYF. The chain uses TRBV11-2 and TRBJ2-7, with D tentatively TRBD1 (6 bases). V was pared by 5 bases and J by 2 bases, with 16 bases between. The CDR3 runs to 15 residues. Germline V gene lookup returns CDR1 SGHAT and CDR2 FQNNGV.

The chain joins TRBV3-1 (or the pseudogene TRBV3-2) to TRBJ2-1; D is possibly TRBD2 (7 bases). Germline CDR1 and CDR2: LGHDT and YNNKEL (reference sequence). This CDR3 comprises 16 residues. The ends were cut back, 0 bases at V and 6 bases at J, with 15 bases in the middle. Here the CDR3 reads CASSQELGGPGNEQFF. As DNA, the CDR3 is TGTGCCAGCAGCCAAGAACTGGGGGGGCCAGGCAATGAGCAGTTCTTC.

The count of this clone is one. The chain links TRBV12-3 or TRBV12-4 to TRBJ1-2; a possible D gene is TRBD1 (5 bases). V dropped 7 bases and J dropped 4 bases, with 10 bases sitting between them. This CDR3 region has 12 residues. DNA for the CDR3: TGTGCCAGCACAGGACACTTCTATGGCTACACCTTC. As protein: CASTGHFYGYTF.

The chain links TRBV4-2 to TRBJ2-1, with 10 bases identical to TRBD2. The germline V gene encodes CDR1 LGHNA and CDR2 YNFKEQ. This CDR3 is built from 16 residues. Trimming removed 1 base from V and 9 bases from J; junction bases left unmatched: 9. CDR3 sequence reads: CASSQGASGSLSEQFF. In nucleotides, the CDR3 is TGTGCCAGCAGCCAAGGGGCTAGCGGGAGCCTGAGTGAGCAGTTCTTC.

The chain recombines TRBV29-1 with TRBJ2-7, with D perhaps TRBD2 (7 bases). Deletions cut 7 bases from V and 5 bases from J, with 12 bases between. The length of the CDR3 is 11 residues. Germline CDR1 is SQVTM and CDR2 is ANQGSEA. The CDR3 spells CSAGGQNEQYF. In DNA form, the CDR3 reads TGCAGCGCCGGGGGGCAGAACGAGCAGTACTTC.

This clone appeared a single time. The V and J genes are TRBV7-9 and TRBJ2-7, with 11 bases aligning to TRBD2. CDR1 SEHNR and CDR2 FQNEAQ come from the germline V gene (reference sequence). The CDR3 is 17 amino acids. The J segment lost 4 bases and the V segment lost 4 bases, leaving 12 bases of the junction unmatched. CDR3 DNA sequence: TGTGCCAGCAGCTCGCAGGATCTAGCGGGGGGCGAGTACGAGCAGTACTTC. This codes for CASSSQDLAGGEYEQYF.

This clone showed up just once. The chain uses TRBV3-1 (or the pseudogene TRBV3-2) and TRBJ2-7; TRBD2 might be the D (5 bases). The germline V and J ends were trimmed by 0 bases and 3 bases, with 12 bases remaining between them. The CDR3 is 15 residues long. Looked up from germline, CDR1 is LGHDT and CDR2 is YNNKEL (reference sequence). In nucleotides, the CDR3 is TGTGCCAGCAGCCAAGAAAGCGGACGGAACTACGAGCAGTACTTC. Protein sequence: CASSQESGRNYEQYF.

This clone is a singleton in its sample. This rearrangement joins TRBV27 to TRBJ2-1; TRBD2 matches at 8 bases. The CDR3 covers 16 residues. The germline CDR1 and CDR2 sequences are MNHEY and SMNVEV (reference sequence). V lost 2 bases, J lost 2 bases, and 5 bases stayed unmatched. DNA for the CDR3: TGTGCCAGCAGTTTAACGGGTAGCGGGGCCTACAATGAGCAGTTCTTC. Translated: CASSLTGSGAYNEQFF.

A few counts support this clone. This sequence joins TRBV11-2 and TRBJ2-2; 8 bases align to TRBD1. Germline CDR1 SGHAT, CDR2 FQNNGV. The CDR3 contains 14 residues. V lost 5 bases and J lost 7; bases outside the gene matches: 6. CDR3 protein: CASSEQGAIGELFF. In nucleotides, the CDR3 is TGTGCCAGCAGCGAGCAGGGGGCAATCGGGGAGCTGTTTTTT.

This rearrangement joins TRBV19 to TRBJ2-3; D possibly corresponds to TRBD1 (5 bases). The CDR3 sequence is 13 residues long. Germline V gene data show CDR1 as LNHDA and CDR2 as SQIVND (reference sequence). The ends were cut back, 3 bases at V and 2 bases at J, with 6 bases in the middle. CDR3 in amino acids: CASSMTDTDTQYF. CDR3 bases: TGTGCCAGTAGTATGACAGACACAGATACGCAGTATTTT.

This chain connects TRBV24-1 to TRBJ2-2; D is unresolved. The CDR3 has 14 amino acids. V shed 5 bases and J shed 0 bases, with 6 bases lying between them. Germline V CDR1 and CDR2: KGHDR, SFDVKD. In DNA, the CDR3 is TGTGCCACCAGTGGAGAGACGAACACCGGGGAGCTGTTTTTT. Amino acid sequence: CATSGETNTGELFF.

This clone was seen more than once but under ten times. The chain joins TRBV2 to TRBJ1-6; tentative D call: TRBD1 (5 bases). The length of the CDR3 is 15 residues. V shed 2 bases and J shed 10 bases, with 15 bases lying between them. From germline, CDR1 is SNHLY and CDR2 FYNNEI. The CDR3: CASSERQGEGSPLHF. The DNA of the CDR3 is TGTGCCAGCAGTGAACGGCAGGGTGAAGGCTCACCCCTCCACTTT. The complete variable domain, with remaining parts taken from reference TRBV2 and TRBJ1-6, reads EPEVTQTPSHQVTQMGQEVILRCVPISNHLYFYWYRQILGQKVEFLVSFYNNEISEKSEIFDDQFSVERPDGSNFTLKIRSTKLEDSAMYFCASSERQGEGSPLHFGNGTRLTVT.

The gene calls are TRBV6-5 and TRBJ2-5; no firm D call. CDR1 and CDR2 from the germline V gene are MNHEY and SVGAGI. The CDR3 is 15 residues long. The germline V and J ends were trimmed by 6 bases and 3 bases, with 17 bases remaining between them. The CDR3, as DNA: TGTGCCAGCAGCCCCCCCCGCGATCAGGAAGAGACCCAGTACTTC. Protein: CASSPPRDQEETQYF.

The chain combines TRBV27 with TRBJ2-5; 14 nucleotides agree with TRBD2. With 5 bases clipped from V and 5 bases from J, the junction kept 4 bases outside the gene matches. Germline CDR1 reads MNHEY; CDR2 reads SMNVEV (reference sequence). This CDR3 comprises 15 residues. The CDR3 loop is CASSRGLAGDETQYF. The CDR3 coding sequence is TGTGCCAGCAGTCGGGGACTAGCGGGAGATGAGACCCAGTACTTC.

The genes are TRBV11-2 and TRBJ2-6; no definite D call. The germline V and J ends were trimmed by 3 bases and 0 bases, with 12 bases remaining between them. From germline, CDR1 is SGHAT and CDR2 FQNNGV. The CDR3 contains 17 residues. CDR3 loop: CASSFLRSPSGANVLTF. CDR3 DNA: TGTGCCAGCAGCTTCCTCAGGTCGCCCTCTGGGGCCAACGTCCTGACTTTC.

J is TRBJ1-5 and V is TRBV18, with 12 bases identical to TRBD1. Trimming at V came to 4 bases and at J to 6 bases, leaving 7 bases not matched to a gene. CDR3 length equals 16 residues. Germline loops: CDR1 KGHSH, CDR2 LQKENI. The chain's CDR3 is CASSLGQGADSQPQHF. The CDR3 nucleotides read TGTGCCAGCTCACTGGGACAGGGGGCCGACAGTCAGCCCCAGCATTTT.

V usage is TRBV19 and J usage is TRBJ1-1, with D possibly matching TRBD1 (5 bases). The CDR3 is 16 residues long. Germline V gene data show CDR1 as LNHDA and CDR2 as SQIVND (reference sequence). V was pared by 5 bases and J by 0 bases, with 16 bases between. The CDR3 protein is CASSPSSAGLNTEAFF. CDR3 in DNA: TGTGCCAGTAGTCCGAGCTCAGCAGGGCTGAACACTGAAGCTTTCTTT. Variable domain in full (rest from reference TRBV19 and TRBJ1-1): DGGITQSPKYLFRKEGQNVTLSCEQNLNHDAMYWYRQDPGQGLRLIYYSQIVNDFQKGDIAEGYSVSREKKESFPLTVTSAQKNPTAFYLCASSPSSAGLNTEAFFGQGTRLTVV.

The CDR3 is CASSFGLAGGHQETQYF. In nucleotides, the CDR3 is TGTGCCAGCAGCTTTGGACTAGCGGGAGGACATCAAGAGACCCAGTACTTC. The V gene is TRBV7-2, the J gene TRBJ2-5, with 14 positions matching TRBD2. CDR1 is SGHTA and CDR2 is FQGNSA in the germline V gene. V was clipped by 3 bases and J by 2 bases; unmatched bases: 5. This CDR3 is built from 17 residues.

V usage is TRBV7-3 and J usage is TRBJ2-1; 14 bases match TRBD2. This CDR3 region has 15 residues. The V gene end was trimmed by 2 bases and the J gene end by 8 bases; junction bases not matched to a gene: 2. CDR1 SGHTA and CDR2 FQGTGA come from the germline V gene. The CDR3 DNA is TGTGCCAGCAGCTTATTGGGACTAGCGGGGGATGAGCAGTTCTTC. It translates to CASSLLGLAGDEQFF. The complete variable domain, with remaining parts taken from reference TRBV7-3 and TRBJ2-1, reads GAGVSQTPSNKVTEKGKYVELRCDPISGHTALYWYRQSLGQGPEFLIYFQGTGAADDSGLPNDRFFAVRPEGSVSTLKIQRTERGDSAVYLCASSLLGLAGDEQFFGPGTRLTVL.

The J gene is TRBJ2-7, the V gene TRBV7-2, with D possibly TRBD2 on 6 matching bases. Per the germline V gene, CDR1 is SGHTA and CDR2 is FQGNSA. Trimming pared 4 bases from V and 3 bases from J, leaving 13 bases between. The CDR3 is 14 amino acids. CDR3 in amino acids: CASSSTGVVYEQYF. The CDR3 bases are TGTGCCAGCAGCTCCACGGGAGTAGTCTACGAGCAGTACTTC.

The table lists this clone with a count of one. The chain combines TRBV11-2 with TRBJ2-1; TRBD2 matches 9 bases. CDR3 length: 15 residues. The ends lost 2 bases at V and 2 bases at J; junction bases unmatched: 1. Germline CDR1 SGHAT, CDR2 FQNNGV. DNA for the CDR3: TGTGCCAGCAGCTTACTAGCGGGAACCTACAATGAGCAGTTCTTC. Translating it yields CASSLLAGTYNEQFF.

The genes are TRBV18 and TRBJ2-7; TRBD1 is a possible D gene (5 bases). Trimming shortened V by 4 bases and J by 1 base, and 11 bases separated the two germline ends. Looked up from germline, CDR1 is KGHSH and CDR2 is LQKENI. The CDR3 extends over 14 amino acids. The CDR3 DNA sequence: TGTGCCAGCTCACTGCGGACACGTTCCTACGAGCAGTACTTC. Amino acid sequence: CASSLRTRSYEQYF.

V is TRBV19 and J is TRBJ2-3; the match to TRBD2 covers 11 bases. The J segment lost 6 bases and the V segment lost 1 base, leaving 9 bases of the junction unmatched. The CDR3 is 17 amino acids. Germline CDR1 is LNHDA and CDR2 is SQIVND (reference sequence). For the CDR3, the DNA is TGTGCCAGTAGTATAGGCCCCTCACTAGCGGGAGAGGATACGCAGTATTTT. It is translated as CASSIGPSLAGEDTQYF.